The T cell receptor (beta chain) under discussion was sequenced for a study of shared clonotypes between healthy human individuals. Across the whole study: Three plates each covered CD4 naive and memory; CD8 naive two, CD8 memory one.

The CDR3 is 14 amino acids. The V end lost 3 bases, the J end lost 4 bases, and 13 bases lay between the germline ends. Germline CDR1 is PRHDT and CDR2 is FYEKMQ (reference sequence). TCRdb's copy holds only in-frame clones and misses some; the assay was immunoSEQ multiplex PCR. Here the sample spans more than 2 million clones, approximately 95% being singletons. Positively selected for CCR7, the CD45RO-negative cells used as naive CD8 cells excluded terminally differentiated effector memory CD45RA+ cells. The clonotype comes from a man younger than 35 in good health. V usage is TRBV13 and J usage is TRBJ2-7, with D maybe TRBD1 (6 bases). The sequencing input was naive CD8+ T cells sorted from blood. The CDR3 sequence: CASSFTLQGYEQYF. The CDR3 DNA reads TGTGCCAGCAGCTTCACGTTACAGGGTTACGAGCAGTACTTC.